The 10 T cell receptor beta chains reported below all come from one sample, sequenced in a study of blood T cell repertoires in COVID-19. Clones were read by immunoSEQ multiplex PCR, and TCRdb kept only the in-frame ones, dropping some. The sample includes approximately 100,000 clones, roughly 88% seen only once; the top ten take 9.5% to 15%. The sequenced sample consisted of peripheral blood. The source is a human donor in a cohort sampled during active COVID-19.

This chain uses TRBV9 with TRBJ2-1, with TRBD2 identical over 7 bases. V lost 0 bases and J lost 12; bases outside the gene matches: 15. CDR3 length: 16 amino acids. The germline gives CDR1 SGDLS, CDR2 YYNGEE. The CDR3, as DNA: TGTGCCAGCAGCGTAGACCCGGGACTAAACGGGCTGCGGCAGTTCTTC. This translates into CASSVDPGLNGLRQFF.

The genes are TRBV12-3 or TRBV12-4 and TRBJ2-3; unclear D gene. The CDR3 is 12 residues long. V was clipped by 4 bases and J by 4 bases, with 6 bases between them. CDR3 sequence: CASSSVSDTQYF. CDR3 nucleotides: TGTGCCAGCAGTTCTGTCTCAGATACGCAGTATTTT.

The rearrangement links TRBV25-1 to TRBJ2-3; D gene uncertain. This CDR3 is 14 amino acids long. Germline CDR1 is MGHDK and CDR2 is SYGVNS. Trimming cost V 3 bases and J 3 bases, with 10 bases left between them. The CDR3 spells CASSDAGTTDTQYF. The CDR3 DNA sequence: TGTGCCAGCAGTGATGCAGGAACTACAGATACGCAGTATTTT.

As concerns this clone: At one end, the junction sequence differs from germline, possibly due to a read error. The CDR3 spells CASSVAGVAYEQYF. The CDR3 coding sequence is TGTGCCAGCAGCGTAGCGGGAGTCGCGTACGAGCAGTACTTC. This sequence joins TRBV7-2 and TRBJ2-7; TRBD2 matches at 9 bases. The germline V gene encodes CDR1 SGHTA and CDR2 FQGNSA. The CDR3 runs to 14 residues.

As DNA, the CDR3 is TGCGCCAGCAGCTTAGGACAGGGGGACTATGGCTACACCTTC. As protein: CASSLGQGDYGYTF. This chain uses TRBV5-1 with TRBJ1-2; TRBD1 agrees at 10 bases. The germline V gene encodes CDR1 SGHRS and CDR2 YFSETQ. V trimming: 2 bases; J trimming: 3 bases; junction bases outside the gene matches: 1. The length of the CDR3 is 14 residues.

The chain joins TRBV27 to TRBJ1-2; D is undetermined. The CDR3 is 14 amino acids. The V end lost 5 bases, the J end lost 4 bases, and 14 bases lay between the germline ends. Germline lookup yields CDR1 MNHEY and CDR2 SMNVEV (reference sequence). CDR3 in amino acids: CASSGAPLSYGYTF. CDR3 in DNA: TGTGCCAGCAGTGGTGCGCCCCTCTCCTATGGCTACACCTTC.

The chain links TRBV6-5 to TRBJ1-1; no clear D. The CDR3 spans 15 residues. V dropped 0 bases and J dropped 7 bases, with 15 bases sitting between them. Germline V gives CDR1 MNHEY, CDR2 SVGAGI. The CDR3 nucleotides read TGTGCCAGCAGTTACTCTAATCTATTTAGGAGTGAAGCTTTCTTT. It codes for CASSYSNLFRSEAFF.

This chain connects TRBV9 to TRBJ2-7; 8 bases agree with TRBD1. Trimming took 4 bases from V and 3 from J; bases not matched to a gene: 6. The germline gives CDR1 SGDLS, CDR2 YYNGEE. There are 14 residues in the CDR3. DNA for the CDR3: TGTGCCAGCAGCCCTTCGGGACAGGTCTACGAGCAGTACTTC. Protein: CASSPSGQVYEQYF. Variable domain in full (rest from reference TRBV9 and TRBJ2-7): DSGVTQTPKHLITATGQRVTLRCSPRSGDLSVYWYQQSLDQGLQFLIQYYNGEERAKGNILERFSAQQFPDLHSELNLSSLELGDSALYFCASSPSGQVYEQYFGPGTRLTVT.

Here the CDR3 DNA reads TGCAGCGCCGGATCCGGAGGTGAAGCTTTCTTT. Amino acids: CSAGSGGEAFF. This chain uses TRBV29-1 with TRBJ1-1; no firm D call. This CDR3 comprises 11 residues. Between the trimmed V and J ends, which lost 7 bases and 7 bases, there was a span of 13 bases. CDR1 and CDR2 (germline): SQVTM, ANQGSEA.

In nucleotides, the CDR3 is TGTGCCAGCAGCTTGGTGGCAGGGGGCTGGAATCAGCCCCAGCATTTT. It translates to CASSLVAGGWNQPQHF. The chain couples TRBV5-5 to TRBJ1-5; 8 nucleotides match TRBD1. Germline loops: CDR1 SGHKS, CDR2 YYEKEE (reference sequence). Trimming at V came to 0 bases and at J to 4 bases, leaving 6 bases not matched to a gene. The CDR3 runs 16 residues. The full variable domain, with the rest looked up from reference TRBV5-5 and TRBJ1-5, is DAGVTQSPTHLIKTRGQQVTLRCSPISGHKSVSWYQQVLGQGPQFIFQYYEKEERGRGNFPDRFSARQFPNYSSELNVNALLLGDSALYLCASSLVAGGWNQPQHFGDGTRLSIL.